The clone carrying this T cell receptor (beta chain) was counted only a few times. Its target is not known. The sample belongs to a study of blood T cells in healthy people across ages. Whole-study findings and limits: Per million T cells, the diversity of TCR beta decreased roughly linearly as age advanced. PBMCs that were unsorted prevented a conclusive naive versus antigen-experienced comparison.

Healthy individuals of Caucasian origin from Russia, aged about 6 to 100, served as donors. Samples had at least 7 million PBMCs isolated from them. Next came a second PCR, run for about 6 to 12 cycles, which used a sample-barcoded 5' primer along with a J-beta primer mix. TCRdb re-called the 5' RACE reads with MiXCR, one entry per CDR3 protein. Counted here are fewer than 1.5 million distinct CDR3 sequences, approximately 40% occurring once; the ten biggest clones make up approximately 7.9%. The specimen sequenced was blood. This sequence was found in a woman between 18 and 29 years old in good health.

The CDR3 is CASSESNGPYEQYF. CDR3 in DNA: TGTGCCAGCAGTGAAAGTAACGGTCCCTACGAGCAGTACTTC. The gene calls are TRBV2 and TRBJ2-7; D is ambiguous. Germline values: CDR1 SNHLY, CDR2 FYNNEI. The CDR3 length is 14 residues. V lost 2 bases and J 2 bases, leaving 10 bases between the germline ends.